Shown below are 8 T cell receptor beta chains from a single sample sequenced in a study of identical twins. TCRdb recomputed calls from the 5' RACE reads with MiXCR, one row per CDR3 protein. The sample consists of about 250,000 distinct CDR3 sequences, about 7.5% of them appearing once. These data were likewise used in another study, on yellow fever vaccine responses in identical twins.

Sequenced: CD8+ T cells sorted from blood. Receptor source: a woman aged 18-30 years in good health.

This clonotype was found a few times. J is TRBJ2-7 and V is TRBV2; 11 positions match TRBD2. V dropped 6 bases and J dropped 5; count of bases not matched to a gene: 6. The CDR3 totals 14 residues. Germline values: CDR1 SNHLY, CDR2 FYNNEI. The CDR3 spells CASRGTSGPNEQYF. CDR3 DNA: TGTGCCAGCAGGGGGACTAGCGGCCCCAACGAGCAGTACTTC.

The chain recombines TRBV28 with TRBJ2-4; the D is unclear. V dropped 1 base and J dropped 0 bases, with 13 bases sitting between them. The CDR3 length is 17 residues. CDR1 MDHEN and CDR2 SYDVKM come from the germline V gene. The CDR3 DNA is TGTGCCAGCAGTTTATACCCCTTGACTTTAGCCAAAAACATTCAGTACTTC. Amino acids: CASSLYPLTLAKNIQYF.

Many counts were recorded for this clonotype. V is TRBV12-3 or TRBV12-4 and J is TRBJ2-1, with TRBD2 matching over 8 bases. Germline trimming cut 5 bases from V and 2 bases from J; bases unmatched to any gene: 8. The CDR3 covers 16 residues. The CDR3 reads CASSVTSDNPYNEQFF. The CDR3 bases are TGTGCCAGCAGTGTGACTAGCGACAATCCCTACAATGAGCAGTTCTTC.

This clonotype was detected ten times or more. The chain combines TRBV29-1 with TRBJ2-1; maybe TRBD1 (6 bases). Trimming removed 4 bases from V and 6 bases from J, with 13 bases in between. This CDR3 has 13 residues. Germline V CDR1 and CDR2: SQVTM, ANQGSEA. The chain's CDR3 is CSVVAWDTNEQFF. The CDR3 DNA follows: TGCAGCGTTGTTGCTTGGGACACCAATGAGCAGTTCTTC.

This clonotype was counted between two and nine times. V usage is TRBV4-1 and J usage is TRBJ1-1; weak D call: TRBD1 (6 bases). CDR1 and CDR2 from the germline V gene are MGHRA and YSYEKL. V gave up 0 bases and J gave up 1 base, with 6 bases separating them. CDR3 length equals 14 residues. The CDR3 coding sequence is TGCGCCAGCAGCCAAGAGGACAGGAACACTGAAGCTTTCTTT. Its protein is CASSQEDRNTEAFF.

This clonotype turned up a few times. The rearrangement uses TRBV4-1 and TRBJ2-1; 12 bases line up with TRBD2. The V segment lost 0 bases and the J segment 7 bases; nucleotides outside the gene matches: 4. Germline V gene data show CDR1 as MGHRA and CDR2 as YSYEKL. The CDR3 runs 16 residues. The CDR3 protein is CASSQDSLAGGNEQFF. In DNA, the CDR3 is TGCGCCAGCAGCCAAGATAGCCTAGCGGGAGGGAATGAGCAGTTCTTC.

In this sample, this clonotype turned up a few times. This chain links TRBV7-9 with TRBJ2-1; the match to TRBD2 covers 9 bases. V lost 5 bases and J lost 4; bases outside the gene matches: 6. This CDR3 has 15 amino acids. The germline CDR1 and CDR2 sequences are SEHNR and FQNEAQ (reference sequence). The CDR3 reads CASSASGALYNEQFF. Written as DNA, the CDR3 is TGTGCCAGCAGCGCTAGCGGGGCCCTATACAATGAGCAGTTCTTC.

The rearrangement links TRBV5-1 to TRBJ2-3, with D unclear. Trimming stripped 0 bases from V and 2 bases from J, with 10 bases between. The germline CDR1 and CDR2 sequences are SGHRS and YFSETQ. CDR3 length: 15 amino acids. This CDR3 reads CASSLEAPFTDTQYF. In DNA form, the CDR3 reads TGCGCCAGCAGCTTGGAGGCGCCTTTCACAGATACGCAGTATTTT.